This T cell receptor beta chain was captured by sequencing in a study of blood T cell repertoires in COVID-19. Profiling relied on immunoSEQ multiplex PCR, and the TCRdb table lists in-frame clones only, not all of them. This table has about 180,000 clones, more than 70% appearing once. From germline, CDR1 is MGHDK and CDR2 SYGVNS. The V end lost 2 bases, the J end lost 3 bases, and 11 bases lay between the germline ends. The CDR3 consists of 14 residues. The sequenced sample was peripheral blood. The V and J genes are TRBV25-1 and TRBJ2-7; D gene unclear. This receptor was obtained from a woman in her 30s with acute or convalescent COVID-19. The CDR3 DNA follows: TGTGCCAGCAGTGAAGGCAGCTACTACTACGAGCAGTACTTC. It encodes CASSEGSYYYEQYF.